This T cell receptor (beta chain) was obtained from a study of OX40 agonist ivuxolimab in advanced cancers. Profiling relied on immunoSEQ multiplex PCR, and the TCRdb table lists in-frame clones only, not all of them. The sample lists approximately 67,000 clones; around 83% were seen once. Study results and caveats: Relative to CD4+, CD8+ T cells held more expanded clones on average.

Notes on this clone: The antigen is undetermined.

Germline CDR1 reads SGHAT; CDR2 reads FQDESV (reference sequence). With 4 bases clipped from V and 2 bases from J, the junction kept 14 bases outside the gene matches. The CDR3 has 17 amino acids. The material sequenced was CD4+ or CD8+ T cells sorted from blood, taken in a trial of the OX40 agonist ivuxolimab. The clonotype was recovered from an adult with an advanced solid tumor such as melanoma, head and neck, liver or kidney cancer. The chain carries TRBV11-1 and TRBJ2-7; 7 bases are a match to TRBD1. The CDR3 region has the DNA TGTGCCAGCAGCTCCCGGACAGGCAAAAGGGTTGCCTACGAGCAGTACTTC. This codes for CASSSRTGKRVAYEQYF.